The next 4 T cell receptor beta chains were all read from a single sample in a study of cytomegalovirus exposure and HLA in healthy donors. With 60 Vbeta and 13 Jbeta primers, the PCR was carried out. The data were produced by immunoSEQ multiplex PCR, yet TCRdb's version contains in-frame clones alone and is incomplete. This sample's table reports 55,000 or so clones. Sequenced material: PBMCs. The receptors derive from a woman aged 25-40 years in good health and CMV-seropositive.

V usage is TRBV2 and J usage is TRBJ2-5, with D uncertain. Trimming shortened V by 6 bases and J by 3 bases, and 5 bases separated the two germline ends. Germline lookup yields CDR1 SNHLY and CDR2 FYNNEI. This CDR3 region has 11 residues. The CDR3 sequence is CASSPEETQYF. The CDR3 nucleotides read TGTGCCAGCAGCCCTGAAGAGACCCAGTACTTC.

The rearrangement uses TRBV6-1 and TRBJ1-6, with TRBD1 identical over 7 bases. The CDR3 is 18 amino acids. The V gene end was trimmed by 0 bases and the J gene end by 19 bases; junction bases not matched to a gene: 24. Germline loops: CDR1 MNHNS, CDR2 SASEGT. The CDR3: CASSEAIDRVKGNSHLHF. CDR3 DNA sequence: TGTGCCAGCAGTGAAGCAATAGACAGGGTTAAAGGAAATTCACACCTACACTTT.

The chain combines TRBV7-9 with TRBJ2-3, with a tentative D call TRBD2 (7 bases). The V end was cut by 5 bases, the J end by 5 bases, with 17 bases between. Germline-derived CDR1 and CDR2 are SEHNR and FQNEAQ (reference sequence). The CDR3 is 15 residues long. The CDR3 reads CASSGGANRVDTQYF. CDR3 coding DNA: TGTGCCAGCAGCGGGGGGGCAAACCGGGTAGATACGCAGTATTTT.

The chain links TRBV29-1 to TRBJ2-2; TRBD1 matches at 8 bases. Unmatched junction bases numbered 9, after V lost 8 bases and J lost 7 bases. There are 13 residues in the CDR3. The germline V gene has CDR1 SQVTM and CDR2 ANQGSEA. CDR3 nucleotide sequence: TGCAGCACCCTGACAGGGGCGGGCGGGGAGCTGTTTTTT. This encodes CSTLTGAGGELFF.